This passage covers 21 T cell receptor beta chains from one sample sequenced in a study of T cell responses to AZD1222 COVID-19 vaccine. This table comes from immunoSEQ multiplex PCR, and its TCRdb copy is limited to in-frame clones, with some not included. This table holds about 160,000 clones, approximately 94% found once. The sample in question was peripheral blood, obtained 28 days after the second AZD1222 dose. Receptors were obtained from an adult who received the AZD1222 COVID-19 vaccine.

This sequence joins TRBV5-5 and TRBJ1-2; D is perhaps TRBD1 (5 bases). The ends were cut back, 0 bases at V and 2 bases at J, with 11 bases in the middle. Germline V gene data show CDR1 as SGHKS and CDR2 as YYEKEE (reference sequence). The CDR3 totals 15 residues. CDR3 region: CASSLGTSGNYGYTF. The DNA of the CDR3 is TGTGCCAGCAGCTTGGGCACATCAGGGAACTATGGCTACACCTTC.

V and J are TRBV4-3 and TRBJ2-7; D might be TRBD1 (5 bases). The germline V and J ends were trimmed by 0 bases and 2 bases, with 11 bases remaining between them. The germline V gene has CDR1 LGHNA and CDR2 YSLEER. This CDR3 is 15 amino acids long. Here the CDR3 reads CASSQDPRDTYEQYF. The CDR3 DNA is TGCGCCAGCAGCCAAGATCCCAGGGATACCTACGAGCAGTACTTC.

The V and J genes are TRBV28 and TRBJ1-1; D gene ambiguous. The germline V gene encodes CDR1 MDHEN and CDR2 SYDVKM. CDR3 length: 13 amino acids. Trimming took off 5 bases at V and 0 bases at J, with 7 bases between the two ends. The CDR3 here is CASSLLMNTEAFF. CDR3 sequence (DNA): TGTGCCAGCAGTCTCCTTATGAACACTGAAGCTTTCTTT.

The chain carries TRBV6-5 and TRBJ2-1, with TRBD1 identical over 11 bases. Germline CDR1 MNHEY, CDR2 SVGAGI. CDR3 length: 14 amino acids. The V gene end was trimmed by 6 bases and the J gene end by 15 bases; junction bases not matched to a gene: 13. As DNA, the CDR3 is TGTGCCAGCAGCCGAGGACAGGGGGCGAGGTCGAGGTTCTTC. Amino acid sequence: CASSRGQGARSRFF.

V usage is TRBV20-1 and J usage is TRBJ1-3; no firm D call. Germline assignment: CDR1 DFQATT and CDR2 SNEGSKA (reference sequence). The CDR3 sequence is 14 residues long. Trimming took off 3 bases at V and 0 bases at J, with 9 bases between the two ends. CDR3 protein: CSASWDFSGNTIYF. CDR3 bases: TGCAGTGCTAGTTGGGATTTCTCTGGAAACACCATATATTTT.

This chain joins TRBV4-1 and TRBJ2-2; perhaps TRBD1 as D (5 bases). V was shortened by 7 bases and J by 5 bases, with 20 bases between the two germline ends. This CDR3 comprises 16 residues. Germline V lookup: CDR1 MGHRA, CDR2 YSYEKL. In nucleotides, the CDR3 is TGCGCCAGCACCCCTGAGCCCCAGGGCAGGACCGGGGAGCTGTTTTTT. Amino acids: CASTPEPQGRTGELFF.

The CDR3 sequence is CASSHTGGAVVTEAFF. The CDR3 DNA reads as TGTGCCAGCAGTCACACAGGGGGCGCCGTTGTCACTGAAGCTTTCTTT. This chain joins TRBV5-5 and TRBJ1-1, with 9 bases matching TRBD1. This CDR3 comprises 16 residues. Looked up from germline, CDR1 is SGHKS and CDR2 is YYEKEE (reference sequence). J gave up 4 bases and V 5 bases, and 12 bases lay outside the gene matches.

The CDR3 is CASSLKLEGAECEQYF. Here the CDR3 DNA reads TGTGCCAGCAGTTTAAAACTCGAGGGGGCGGAGTGCGAGCAGTACTTC. The V call is TRBV28, the J call TRBJ2-7; 7 positions match TRBD1. CDR3 size: 16 residues. V shed 2 bases and J 6 bases; nucleotides not matched to a gene: 13. Germline CDR1 is MDHEN and CDR2 is SYDVKM.

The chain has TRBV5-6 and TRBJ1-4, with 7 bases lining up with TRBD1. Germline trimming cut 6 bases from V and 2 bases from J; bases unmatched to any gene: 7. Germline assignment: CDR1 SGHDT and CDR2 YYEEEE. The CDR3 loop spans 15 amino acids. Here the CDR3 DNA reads TGTGCCAGCACCCTCTTGGGACAGACTAATGAAAAACTGTTTTTT. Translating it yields CASTLLGQTNEKLFF. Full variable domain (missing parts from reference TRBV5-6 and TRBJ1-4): DAGVTQSPTHLIKTRGQQVTLRCSPKSGHDTVSWYQQALGQGPQFIFQYYEEEERQRGNFPDRFSGHQFPNYSSELNVNALLLGDSALYLCASTLLGQTNEKLFFGSGTQLSVL.

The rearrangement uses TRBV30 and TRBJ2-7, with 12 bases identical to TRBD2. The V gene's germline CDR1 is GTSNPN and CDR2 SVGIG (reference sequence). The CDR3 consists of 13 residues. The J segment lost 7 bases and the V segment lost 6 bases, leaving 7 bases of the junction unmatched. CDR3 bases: TGTGCCTGCGGACTAGCGGGACCGGGGGAGCAGTACTTC. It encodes CACGLAGPGEQYF.

In DNA form, the CDR3 reads TGTGCCAGCAGCTTGCTCTATAGGAACACCGGGGAGCTGTTTTTT. Translation gives CASSLLYRNTGELFF. The rearrangement joins TRBV5-5 to TRBJ2-2; unclear D gene. The CDR3 consists of 15 residues. The germline V gene encodes CDR1 SGHKS and CDR2 YYEKEE (reference sequence). V lost 1 base and J 1 base, leaving 8 bases between the germline ends.

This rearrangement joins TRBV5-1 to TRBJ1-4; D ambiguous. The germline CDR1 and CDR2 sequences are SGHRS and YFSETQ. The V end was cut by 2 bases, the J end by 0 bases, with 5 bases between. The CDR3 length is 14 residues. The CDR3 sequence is CASSFDTTNEKLFF. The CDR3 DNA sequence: TGCGCCAGCAGCTTTGACACAACTAATGAAAAACTGTTTTTT.

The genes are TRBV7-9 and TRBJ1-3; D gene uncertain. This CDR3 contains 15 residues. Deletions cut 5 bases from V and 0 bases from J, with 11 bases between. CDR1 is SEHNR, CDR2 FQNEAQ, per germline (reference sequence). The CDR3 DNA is TGTGCCAGCAGCCCCGACGGGAGCTCTGGAAACACCATATATTTT. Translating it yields CASSPDGSSGNTIYF.

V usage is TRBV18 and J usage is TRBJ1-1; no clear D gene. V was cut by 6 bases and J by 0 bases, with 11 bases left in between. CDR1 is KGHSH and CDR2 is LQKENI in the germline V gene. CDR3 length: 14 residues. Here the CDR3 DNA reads TGTGCCAGCTCCCCCGTCTCCCTGAACACTGAAGCTTTCTTT. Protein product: CASSPVSLNTEAFF.

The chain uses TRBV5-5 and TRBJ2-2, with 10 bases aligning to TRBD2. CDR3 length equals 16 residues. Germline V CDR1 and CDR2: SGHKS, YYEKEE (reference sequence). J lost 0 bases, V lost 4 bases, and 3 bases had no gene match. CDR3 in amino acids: CASSGSGRANTGELFF. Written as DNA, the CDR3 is TGTGCCAGCAGCGGGAGCGGGAGGGCGAACACCGGGGAGCTGTTTTTT.

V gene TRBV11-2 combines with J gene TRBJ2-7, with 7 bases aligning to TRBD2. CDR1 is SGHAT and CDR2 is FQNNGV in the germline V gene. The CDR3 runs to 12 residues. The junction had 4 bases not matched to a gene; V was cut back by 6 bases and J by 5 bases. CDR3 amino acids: CASRLGGDEQYF. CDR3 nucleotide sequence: TGTGCCAGCAGGTTGGGGGGGGACGAGCAGTACTTC.

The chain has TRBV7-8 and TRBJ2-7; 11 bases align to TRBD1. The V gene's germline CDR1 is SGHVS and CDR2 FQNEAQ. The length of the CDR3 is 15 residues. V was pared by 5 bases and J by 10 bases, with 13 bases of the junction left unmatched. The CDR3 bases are TGTGCCAGCAGCCCTAACCCGGACAGGGGGCGAGTCCAGTACTTC. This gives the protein CASSPNPDRGRVQYF.

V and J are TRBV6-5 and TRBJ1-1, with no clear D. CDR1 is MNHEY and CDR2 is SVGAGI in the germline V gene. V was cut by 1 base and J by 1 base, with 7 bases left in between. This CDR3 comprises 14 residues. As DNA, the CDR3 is TGTGCCAGCAGTTACTTCCAGGAGAACACTGAAGCTTTCTTT. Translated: CASSYFQENTEAFF.

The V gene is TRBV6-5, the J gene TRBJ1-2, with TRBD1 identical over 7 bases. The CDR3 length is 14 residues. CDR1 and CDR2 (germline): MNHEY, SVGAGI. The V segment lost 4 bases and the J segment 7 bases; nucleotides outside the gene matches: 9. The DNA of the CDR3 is TGTGCCAGCAGTTGGATACAGGGGCCGGGTGGCTACACCTTC. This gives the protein CASSWIQGPGGYTF.

CDR3 sequence reads: CASWTGGQGYTF. DNA for the CDR3: TGTGCCAGCTGGACAGGGGGTCAAGGCTACACCTTC. The chain carries TRBV27 and TRBJ1-2; 10 bases map to TRBD1. CDR3 size: 12 residues. Germline assignment: CDR1 MNHEY and CDR2 SMNVEV (reference sequence). The J segment lost 8 bases and the V segment lost 8 bases, leaving 5 bases of the junction unmatched.

The CDR3 protein is CASSQALRRTGTDNSPLHF. CDR3 coding DNA: TGCGCCAGCAGCCAAGCCCTTAGGAGGACAGGGACCGATAATTCACCCCTCCACTTT. This chain joins TRBV4-1 and TRBJ1-6; TRBD1 matches at 8 bases. This CDR3 has 19 amino acids. Germline V lookup: CDR1 MGHRA, CDR2 YSYEKL. V gave up 1 base and J gave up 5 bases; unmatched junction bases: 13.